This T cell receptor beta chain was found in a study of patients and donors after allogeneic stem cell transplantation. V dropped 5 bases and J dropped 5; count of bases not matched to a gene: 10. From germline, CDR1 is MGHRA and CDR2 YSYEKL. The CDR3 has 16 residues. TCRdb re-analysed the RT-PCR reads in MiXCR, keeping a single row per CDR3 protein. The sample lists more than 850,000 distinct CDR3 sequences, roughly 18% occurring once. Material: blood, either unsorted or a sorted T cell fraction (not recorded which). The chain uses TRBV4-1 and TRBJ2-2; 8 nucleotides match TRBD1. The receptor's source is a human donor who was either an allogeneic HSCT recipient or a stem cell or donor lymphocyte infusion donor (not recorded which). It is not recorded whose cells these are; they may come from a transplant donor. The CDR3 DNA reads TGCGCCAGCAGCGACAGGGGAATACGATGGACCGGGGAGCTGTTTTTT. Amino acids: CASSDRGIRWTGELFF.